Shown below are 19 T cell receptor beta chains from a single sample sequenced in a study of blood T cell repertoires in COVID-19. Some clones are missing from TCRdb's copy, which holds only in-frame ones; the method was immunoSEQ multiplex PCR. This repertoire shows some 200,000 clones, around 86% found once; its top ten account for more than 6.5%. Sequencing was done on a sample of peripheral blood. The source is a woman aged 80 or over in a cohort sampled during active or convalescent COVID-19.

V and J are TRBV6-6 and TRBJ1-2; D uncertain. Looked up from germline, CDR1 is MNHNY and CDR2 is SVGAGI (reference sequence). The germline V and J ends were trimmed by 5 bases and 6 bases, with 13 bases remaining between them. The CDR3 contains 13 residues. CDR3 nucleotide sequence: TGTGCCAGCAGTCCTATCGCGGGTAATGGCTACACCTTC. This gives the protein CASSPIAGNGYTF.

The V call is TRBV12-2, the J call TRBJ2-7; the D call of TRBD2 is as the table states it, not checked on the DNA. TRBV12-2 is classified as a pseudogene. The CDR3 is 17 amino acids. Written as DNA, the CDR3 is TGTGCAAGTCGCTTAGCGGCGAGGAGCGGTCACTCCTACGAGCAGTACGTC. Its translation is CASRLAARSGHSYEQYV.

The chain uses TRBV18 and TRBJ1-2, with 7 positions matching TRBD1. The CDR3 runs to 15 residues. Germline trimming cut 3 bases from V and 3 bases from J; bases unmatched to any gene: 7. Germline CDR1 reads KGHSH; CDR2 reads LQKENI. The CDR3 DNA sequence: TGTGCCAGCTCACCCGGGACAGCTACCCACTATGGCTACACCTTC. It is translated as CASSPGTATHYGYTF. The variable domain in full, with the rest retrieved from reference TRBV18 and TRBJ1-2, is NAGVMQNPRHLVRRRGQEARLRCSPMKGHSHVYWYRQLPEEGLKFMVYLQKENIIDESGMPKERFSAEFPKEGPSILRIQQVVRGDSAAYFCASSPGTATHYGYTFGSGTRLTVV.

V usage is TRBV5-6 and J usage is TRBJ2-7, with TRBD2 as a possible D gene (6 bases). This CDR3 contains 14 residues. Germline V gene lookup returns CDR1 SGHDT and CDR2 YYEEEE. V was shortened by 7 bases and J by 1 base, with 15 bases between the two germline ends. The CDR3 protein is CASARLATSYEQYV. For the CDR3, the DNA is TGTGCCAGCGCACGGCTAGCGACGTCCTACGAGCAGTACGTC.

The rearrangement uses TRBV19 and TRBJ2-1, with TRBD2 matching 9 bases. Trimming removed 3 bases from V and 6 bases from J; junction bases left unmatched: 9. Germline assignment: CDR1 LNHDA and CDR2 SQIVND (reference sequence). The CDR3 has 16 amino acids. The CDR3 loop is CASSILSGRGGNEQFF. CDR3 nucleotides: TGTGCCAGTAGTATTCTTAGCGGGAGAGGAGGCAATGAGCAGTTCTTC.

The chain carries TRBV25-1 and TRBJ2-2; TRBD1 agrees at 8 bases. Germline V lookup: CDR1 MGHDK, CDR2 SYGVNS. V gave up 4 bases and J gave up 4 bases; unmatched junction bases: 11. The CDR3 extends over 17 amino acids. CDR3 sequence reads: CASSGPDRGVGTGELFF. The CDR3 DNA sequence: TGTGCCAGCAGTGGCCCCGACAGGGGAGTGGGCACCGGGGAGCTGTTTTTT.

The chain is built from TRBV24-1 and TRBJ1-2; 11 bases match TRBD1. This CDR3 has 15 residues. The junction had 4 bases not matched to a gene; V was cut back by 3 bases and J by 5 bases. The germline V gene has CDR1 KGHDR and CDR2 SFDVKD. The CDR3 nucleotides are TGTGCCACCAGTGATCGGGACAGGGGGAGGTATGGCTACACCTTC. It encodes CATSDRDRGRYGYTF.

The table lists this clone with a count of one. Within the sample, other DNA sequences also encode this same CDR3. The V and J genes are TRBV29-1 and TRBJ1-1, with D perhaps matching TRBD1 (6 bases). Germline-derived CDR1 and CDR2 are SQVTM and ANQGSEA. This CDR3 contains 13 residues. The V and J ends lost 6 bases and 0 bases respectively, with 11 bases between them. The CDR3 region is CSVDTGLNTEAFF. CDR3 bases: TGCAGCGTCGATACAGGGCTGAACACTGAAGCTTTCTTT.

The V gene is TRBV19, the J gene TRBJ1-1; possibly TRBD1 for D (6 bases). V lost 5 bases and J lost 1, with 11 bases in between. Per the germline V gene, CDR1 is LNHDA and CDR2 is SQIVND (reference sequence). The CDR3 runs 14 residues. In nucleotides, the CDR3 is TGTGCCAGTAGTCCGTTAGGGGGGAACACTGAAGCTTTCTTT. Protein sequence: CASSPLGGNTEAFF.

V gene TRBV11-3 combines with J gene TRBJ1-2; the match to TRBD1 covers 9 bases. The CDR3 consists of 15 residues. The germline V gene encodes CDR1 SGHNT and CDR2 YENEEA. Trimming took 5 bases from V and 6 from J; bases not matched to a gene: 10. The CDR3 spells CASSLLGTGMDGYTF. The CDR3 DNA sequence: TGTGCCAGCAGCCTTCTGGGGACAGGGATGGATGGCTACACCTTC.

This chain links TRBV9 with TRBJ1-1; tentative D call: TRBD1 (5 bases). The CDR3 covers 14 residues. Germline values: CDR1 SGDLS, CDR2 YYNGEE. V lost 2 bases to trimming and J lost 2 bases, with 10 bases between them. In nucleotides, the CDR3 is TGTGCCAGCAGCGTTGGCAGGACAAACACTGAAGCTTTCTTT. Protein sequence: CASSVGRTNTEAFF.

The chain couples TRBV5-6 to TRBJ2-1, with unresolved D. Germline V gives CDR1 SGHDT, CDR2 YYEEEE. CDR3 length: 11 amino acids. V was trimmed by 4 bases and J by 5 bases, leaving 4 bases between them. The DNA for the CDR3 is TGTGCCAGCAGCCGTAACAATGAGCAGTTCTTC. Its protein product is CASSRNNEQFF.

This clone has at least ten counts. The chain's CDR3 is CASSSISGRAGEQFF. The DNA of the CDR3 is TGTGCCAGCAGCTCGATTAGCGGGAGGGCCGGTGAGCAGTTCTTC. The chain uses TRBV11-2 and TRBJ2-1, with TRBD2 matching over 11 bases. The germline V gene has CDR1 SGHAT and CDR2 FQNNGV. CDR3 length: 15 residues. V lost 4 bases to trimming and J lost 9 bases; unmatched junction nucleotides: 8.

V usage is TRBV3-1 (or the pseudogene TRBV3-2) and J usage is TRBJ2-1, with TRBD2 identical over 12 bases. Germline V gene sequence: CDR1 LGHDT, CDR2 YNNKEL (reference sequence). The CDR3 runs 13 residues. V was clipped by 4 bases and J by 12 bases; unmatched bases: 4. The CDR3 region has the DNA TGTGCCAGCAGCCGGGGACTAGCGGGCCCGCAGTTCTTC. Protein product: CASSRGLAGPQFF.

The rearrangement uses TRBV7-6 and TRBJ2-7; 9 bases are a match to TRBD1. CDR1 and CDR2 (germline): SGHVS, FNYEAQ. The CDR3 length is 15 residues. J gave up 4 bases and V 4 bases, and 8 bases lay outside the gene matches. CDR3 nucleotide sequence: TGTGCCAGCAGCTCGGCTCCGGGACAGGGTTACGAGCAGTACTTC. Translated: CASSSAPGQGYEQYF.

V is TRBV19 and J is TRBJ2-7, with TRBD2 identical over 11 bases. From germline, CDR1 is LNHDA and CDR2 SQIVND (reference sequence). The CDR3 spans 17 residues. J lost 0 bases, V lost 3 bases, and 7 bases had no gene match. The CDR3 here is CASSMMLAGGLSYEQYF. The CDR3 coding sequence is TGTGCCAGTAGTATGATGCTAGCGGGGGGCCTCTCCTACGAGCAGTACTTC.

The V call is TRBV3-1 (or the pseudogene TRBV3-2), the J call TRBJ1-5, with TRBD1 matching 7 bases. CDR3 length: 16 residues. CDR1 and CDR2 from the germline V gene are LGHDT and YNNKEL (reference sequence). After removal of 0 bases from V and 4 bases from J, the junction contained 6 bases not matched to a gene. The chain's CDR3 is CASSQDLTGENQPQHF. CDR3 DNA: TGTGCCAGCAGCCAAGATCTAACAGGGGAAAATCAGCCCCAGCATTTT.

This chain uses TRBV14 with TRBJ2-3, with D possibly TRBD2 on 6 matching bases. V lost 1 base, J lost 6 bases, and 11 bases lay in between. The CDR3 runs 14 residues. Germline V lookup: CDR1 SGHDN, CDR2 FVKESK. Here the CDR3 reads CASSQARRGDTQYF. Written as DNA, the CDR3 is TGTGCCAGCAGCCAAGCTCGACGGGGGGATACGCAGTATTTT.

The chain carries TRBV28 and TRBJ1-6; D gene ambiguous. The CDR3 loop spans 12 amino acids. Trimming left V 4 bases short and J 10 bases short, with 8 bases between. In germline, CDR1 is MDHEN, CDR2 SYDVKM. CDR3 sequence reads: CASSSKESPLHF. The CDR3 region has the DNA TGTGCCAGCAGTTCAAAGGAGTCACCCCTCCACTTT. Full variable domain (rest looked up from reference TRBV28 and TRBJ1-6): DVKVTQSSRYLVKRTGEKVFLECVQDMDHENMFWYRQDPGLGLRLIYFSYDVKMKEKGDIPEGYSVSREKKERFSLILESASTNQTSMYLCASSSKESPLHFGNGTRLTVT.